This TCR beta chain emerged from a study of cytomegalovirus exposure and HLA in healthy donors. PCR employed 60 Vbeta and 13 Jbeta primers. The assay was immunoSEQ multiplex PCR, and TCRdb's table has in-frame clones only and misses some. The data hold fewer than 150,000 clones, with approximately 80% observed a single time. The germline V gene has CDR1 SGHNT and CDR2 YYREEE (reference sequence). After removal of 3 bases from V and 6 bases from J, the junction contained 1 base not matched to a gene. This CDR3 is built from 13 residues. The sequenced sample was PBMCs. This chain uses TRBV5-4 with TRBJ2-7; 12 bases align to TRBD2. The sequence was collected from a man under 40 in good health and CMV-seronegative. The CDR3 DNA reads as TGTGCCAGCAGCTCGGGACTAGCGGGCGAGCAGTACTTC. This translates into CASSSGLAGEQYF.